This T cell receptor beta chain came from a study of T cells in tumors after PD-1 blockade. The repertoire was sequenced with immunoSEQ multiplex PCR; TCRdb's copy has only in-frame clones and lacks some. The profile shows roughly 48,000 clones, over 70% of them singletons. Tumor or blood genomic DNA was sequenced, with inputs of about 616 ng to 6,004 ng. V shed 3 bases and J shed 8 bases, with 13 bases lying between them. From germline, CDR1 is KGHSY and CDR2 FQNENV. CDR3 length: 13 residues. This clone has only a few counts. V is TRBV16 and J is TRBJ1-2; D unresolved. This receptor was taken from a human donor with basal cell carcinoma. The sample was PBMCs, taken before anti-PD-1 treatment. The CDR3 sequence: CASSHSGGLGYTF. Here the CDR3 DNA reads TGTGCCAGCAGCCACTCGGGAGGACTGGGCTACACCTTC.